This is a list of T cell receptor beta chains from one sample in a study of T cell repertoires in cytomegalovirus infection. Via MiXCR, TCRdb re-called the reads, giving one row per CDR3 protein. This sample has some 150,000 distinct CDR3 sequences, with roughly a third found just once. No cognate antigen is known for these TCRs. This material consisted of CD8+ T cells from cultured PBMCs, taken from culture after CMV antigen stimulation. These receptors were obtained from a human donor in good health (CMV status not recorded). Some clones in this sample may be carry-over from other donors' samples. Both conserved end residues are part of each CDR3.

j_call v_call cdr3_aa
TRBJ2-4 TRBV19 CASMWTGGANIQYF
TRBJ1-5 TRBV6-2/TRBV6-3 CASSWGFHQPQHF
TRBJ2-3 TRBV7-9 CASSPIGQPLADTQYF
TRBJ2-7 TRBV24-1 CATSDPPGQGAGQYF
TRBJ2-7 TRBV7-9 CASSQGVAGSYEQYF
TRBJ2-6 TRBV5-1 CASSLGGSATGANVLTF
TRBJ2-7 TRBV6-5 CASSYSYRGTAYEQYF
TRBJ1-2 TRBV11-2 CASSSRPTRGRNYGYTF
TRBJ1-2 TRBV4-1 CASSQDAGTVYGYTF
TRBJ2-1 TRBV6-2/TRBV6-3 CASRGQGFNEQFF
TRBJ2-2 TRBV7-6 CASSLERGTGELFF
TRBJ2-1 TRBV19 CASSISSSGESSYNEQFF
TRBJ2-1 TRBV6-2/TRBV6-3 CASRTGTWGTGEQFF
TRBJ2-7 TRBV4-3 CASSQEGTGRIYEQYF
TRBJ2-7 TRBV20-1 CSARGETGLSYEQYF
TRBJ2-5 TRBV20-1 CSARLGGAETQYF
TRBJ1-1 TRBV15 CATSRGQNTEAFF
TRBJ2-1 TRBV28 CASSLSSGGSSYNEQFF
TRBJ2-3 TRBV20-1 CSARVLGRLGDSTPSDTQYF
TRBJ2-1 TRBV6-5 CASSWSRGYNEQFF